This T cell receptor (beta chain) was captured in a study of glioma-infiltrating T cells. The study, taken as a whole, reports: Gliomas, especially low-grade, showed above-expected tissue-blood divergence; non-neoplastic patients showed below. Very few CDR3 sequences were shared between tissue and blood.

About this clonotype: Its target is not known.

Amplification of TCR alpha and beta CDR3 regions from RNA used iRepertoire nested multiplex PCR. For one-step reverse transcription and amplification, 100-400 ng of tissue mRNA or PBMC total RNA was used. From the multiplex PCR reads, TCRdb called clonotypes with MiXCR, one entry per CDR3 protein. The table has under 200,000 distinct CDR3 sequences, approximately 40% seen once. There are 14 residues in the CDR3. With 7 bases removed from V and 3 bases from J, the gap between germline ends came to 17 bases. CDR1 and CDR2 (germline): DFQATT, SNEGSKA (reference sequence). This rearrangement joins TRBV20-1 to TRBJ2-3; D not certain. Material for sequencing was glioma tissue, nonneoplastic brain tissue, or PBMCs (not recorded which). The receptor was isolated from a human donor with low-grade glioma or glioblastoma, undergoing nonglioma brain surgery, or in good health (not recorded which). DNA of the CDR3: TGCAGTGTTCCGGGCTTTGGCAGGACAGATACGCAGTATTTT. This gives the protein CSVPGFGRTDTQYF.